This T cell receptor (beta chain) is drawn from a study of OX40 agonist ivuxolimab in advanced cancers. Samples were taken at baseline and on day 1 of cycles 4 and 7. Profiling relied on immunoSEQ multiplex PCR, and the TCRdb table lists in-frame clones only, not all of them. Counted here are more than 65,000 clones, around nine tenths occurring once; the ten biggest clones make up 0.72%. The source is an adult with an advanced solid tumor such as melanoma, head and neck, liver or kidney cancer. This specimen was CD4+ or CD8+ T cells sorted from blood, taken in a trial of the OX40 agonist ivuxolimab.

The DNA of the CDR3 is TGTGCCAGCAGCTTTGGGCGGGGCACAGATACGCAGTATTTT. This encodes CASSFGRGTDTQYF. This rearrangement joins TRBV7-3 to TRBJ2-3, with D perhaps TRBD2 (5 bases). The V end lost 3 bases, the J end lost 1 base, and 8 bases lay between the germline ends. The germline CDR1 and CDR2 sequences are SGHTA and FQGTGA. The CDR3 spans 14 residues.